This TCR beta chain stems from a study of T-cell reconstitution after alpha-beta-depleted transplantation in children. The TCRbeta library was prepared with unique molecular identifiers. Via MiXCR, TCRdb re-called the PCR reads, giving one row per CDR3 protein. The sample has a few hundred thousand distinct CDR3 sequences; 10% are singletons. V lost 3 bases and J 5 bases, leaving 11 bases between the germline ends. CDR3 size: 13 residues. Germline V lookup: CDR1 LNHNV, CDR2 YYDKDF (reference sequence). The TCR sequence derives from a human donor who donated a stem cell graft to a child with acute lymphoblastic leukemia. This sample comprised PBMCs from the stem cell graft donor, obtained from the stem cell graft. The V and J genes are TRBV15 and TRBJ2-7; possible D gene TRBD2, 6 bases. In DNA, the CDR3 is TGTGCCACCAGCAGGGAGGGCACGGACGAGCAGTACTTC. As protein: CATSREGTDEQYF.